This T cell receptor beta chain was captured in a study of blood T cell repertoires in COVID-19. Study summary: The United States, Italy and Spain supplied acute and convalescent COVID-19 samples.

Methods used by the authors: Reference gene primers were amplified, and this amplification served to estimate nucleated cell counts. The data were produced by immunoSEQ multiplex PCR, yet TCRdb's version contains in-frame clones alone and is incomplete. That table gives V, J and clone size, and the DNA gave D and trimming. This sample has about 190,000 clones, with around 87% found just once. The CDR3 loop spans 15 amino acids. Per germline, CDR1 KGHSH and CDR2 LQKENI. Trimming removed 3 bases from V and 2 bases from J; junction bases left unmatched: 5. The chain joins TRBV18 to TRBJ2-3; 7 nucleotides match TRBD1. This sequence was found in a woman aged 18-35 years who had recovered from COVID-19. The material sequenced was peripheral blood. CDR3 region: CASSPPGQPTDTQYF. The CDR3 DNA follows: TGTGCCAGCTCACCCCCGGGACAGCCCACAGATACGCAGTATTTT.